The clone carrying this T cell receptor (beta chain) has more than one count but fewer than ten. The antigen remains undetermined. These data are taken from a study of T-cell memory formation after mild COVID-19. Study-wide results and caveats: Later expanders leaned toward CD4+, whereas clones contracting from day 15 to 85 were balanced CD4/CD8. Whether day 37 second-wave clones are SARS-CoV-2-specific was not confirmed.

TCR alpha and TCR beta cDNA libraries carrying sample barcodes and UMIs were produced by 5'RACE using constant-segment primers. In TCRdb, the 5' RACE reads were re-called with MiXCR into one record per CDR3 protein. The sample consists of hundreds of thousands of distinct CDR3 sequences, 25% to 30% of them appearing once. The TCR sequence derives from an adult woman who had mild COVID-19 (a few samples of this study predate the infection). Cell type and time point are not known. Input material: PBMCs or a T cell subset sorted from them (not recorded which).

CDR3 in DNA: TGTGCCAGCAGCTTGACAGCCACCGGGGAGCTGTTTTTT. It encodes CASSLTATGELFF. This chain joins TRBV5-6 and TRBJ2-2, with no clear D. The CDR3 has 13 residues. Deletions cut 1 base from V and 4 bases from J, with 5 bases between. Germline V gene lookup returns CDR1 SGHDT and CDR2 YYEEEE.